These 6 T cell receptor beta chains were sequenced from one sample in a study of T cell responses to AZD1222 COVID-19 vaccine. Produced via immunoSEQ multiplex PCR; TCRdb's table is partial and in-frame only. Of around 130,000 clones in the sample, more than 85% are singletons; the top ten hold about 1.9%. This sample comprised peripheral blood, obtained 28 days after the second AZD1222 dose. These receptor sequences come from an adult who received the AZD1222 COVID-19 vaccine.

The CDR3 DNA reads as TGTGCCAGCAGCCAAAGGGGAGCGGCGGAGAGCTATGGCTACACCTTC. It specifies CASSQRGAAESYGYTF. V is TRBV3-1 (or the pseudogene TRBV3-2) and J is TRBJ1-2; tentatively, D is TRBD1 (5 bases). The CDR3 covers 16 residues. V gave up 2 bases and J gave up 4 bases, with 17 bases separating them. Germline V lookup: CDR1 LGHDT, CDR2 YNNKEL (reference sequence).

The chain employs TRBV4-3 and TRBJ1-2, with D perhaps TRBD1 (6 bases). The CDR3 loop spans 15 amino acids. Germline V gene data show CDR1 as LGHNA and CDR2 as YSLEER. V was cut by 0 bases and J by 4 bases, with 12 bases left in between. CDR3: CASSQERGARYGYTF. The DNA for the CDR3 is TGCGCCAGCAGCCAAGAGAGGGGGGCCCGCTATGGCTACACCTTC.

The CDR3 here is CASSSLQPANEKLFF. In DNA form, the CDR3 reads TGTGCCAGCAGCTCACTTCAACCGGCTAATGAAAAACTGTTTTTT. The rearrangement joins TRBV5-6 to TRBJ1-4; D is uncertain. Trimming cost V 3 bases and J 3 bases, with 12 bases left between them. CDR3 size: 15 residues. Germline V gene data show CDR1 as SGHDT and CDR2 as YYEEEE.

The sample holds one count of this clone. The V gene is TRBV27, the J gene TRBJ2-1; D remains ambiguous. CDR1 and CDR2 from the germline V gene are MNHEY and SMNVEV (reference sequence). The V end lost 4 bases, the J end lost 0 bases, and 10 bases lay between the germline ends. The CDR3 is 15 residues long. The CDR3: CASSSPLSSYNEQFF. The CDR3 coding sequence is TGTGCCAGCAGTTCCCCATTGAGCTCCTACAATGAGCAGTTCTTC.

This clone was seen only once. The chain links TRBV6-5 to TRBJ1-6, with TRBD1 identical over 11 bases. Trimming took 9 bases from V and 6 from J; bases not matched to a gene: 4. The CDR3 length is 14 residues. Germline V CDR1 and CDR2: MNHEY, SVGAGI. CDR3 nucleotides: TGTGCCAGTGGACAGGGGGCATTTAATTCACCCCTCCACTTT. Amino acids: CASGQGAFNSPLHF.

This clone was counted between two and nine times. The chain is built from TRBV7-9 and TRBJ2-3; no clear D. The CDR3 extends over 13 amino acids. V was shortened by 9 bases and J by 0 bases, with 10 bases between the two germline ends. Germline CDR1 is SEHNR and CDR2 is FQNEAQ (reference sequence). CDR3 region: CASRPGSTDTQYF. The DNA for the CDR3 is TGTGCCAGTCGCCCCGGTAGCACAGATACGCAGTATTTT.